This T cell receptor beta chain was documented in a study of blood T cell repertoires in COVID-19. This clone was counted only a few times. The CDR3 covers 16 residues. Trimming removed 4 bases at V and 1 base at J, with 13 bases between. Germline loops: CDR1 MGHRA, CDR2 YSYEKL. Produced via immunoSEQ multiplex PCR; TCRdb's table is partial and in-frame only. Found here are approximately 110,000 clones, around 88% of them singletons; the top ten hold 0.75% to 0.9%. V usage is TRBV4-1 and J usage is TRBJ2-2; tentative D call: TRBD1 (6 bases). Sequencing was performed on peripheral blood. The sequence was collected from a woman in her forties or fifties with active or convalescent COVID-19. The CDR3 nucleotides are TGCGCCAGCAGCCCTCAGCCGGGACAGAACACCGGGGAGCTGTTTTTT. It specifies CASSPQPGQNTGELFF.